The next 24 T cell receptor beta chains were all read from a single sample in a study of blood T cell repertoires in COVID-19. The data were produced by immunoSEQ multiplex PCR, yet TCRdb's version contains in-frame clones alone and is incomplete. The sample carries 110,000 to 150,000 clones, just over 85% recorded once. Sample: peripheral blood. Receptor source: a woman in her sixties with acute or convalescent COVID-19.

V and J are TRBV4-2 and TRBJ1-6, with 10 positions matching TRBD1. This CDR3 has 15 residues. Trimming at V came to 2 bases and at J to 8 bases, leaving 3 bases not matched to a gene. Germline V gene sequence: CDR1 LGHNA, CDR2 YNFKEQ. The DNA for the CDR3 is TGTGCCAGCAGCCAACCGGGACAGGGGTATTCACCCCTCCACTTT. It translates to CASSQPGQGYSPLHF.

The CDR3 sequence is CASSLGPSRGHEQFF. The DNA for the CDR3 is TGCGCCAGCAGCCTGGGCCCTTCGAGAGGCCATGAGCAGTTCTTC. The chain is built from TRBV5-1 and TRBJ2-1; D uncertain. This CDR3 spans 15 amino acids. The germline gives CDR1 SGHRS, CDR2 YFSETQ. The germline V and J ends were trimmed by 4 bases and 8 bases, with 19 bases remaining between them.

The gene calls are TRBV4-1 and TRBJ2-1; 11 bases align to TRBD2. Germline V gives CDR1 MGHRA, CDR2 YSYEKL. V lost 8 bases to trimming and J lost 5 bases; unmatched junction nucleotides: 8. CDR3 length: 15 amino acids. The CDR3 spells CASSISGGADNEQFF. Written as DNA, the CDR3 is TGCGCCAGCTCAATTAGCGGGGGGGCCGACAATGAGCAGTTCTTC.

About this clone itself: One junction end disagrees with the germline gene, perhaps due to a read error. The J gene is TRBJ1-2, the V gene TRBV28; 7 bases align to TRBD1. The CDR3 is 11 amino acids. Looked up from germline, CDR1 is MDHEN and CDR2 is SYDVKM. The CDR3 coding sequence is TGTGCCAGCAGAAATCGACAGGGATTGAGATTC. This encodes CASRNRQGLRF.

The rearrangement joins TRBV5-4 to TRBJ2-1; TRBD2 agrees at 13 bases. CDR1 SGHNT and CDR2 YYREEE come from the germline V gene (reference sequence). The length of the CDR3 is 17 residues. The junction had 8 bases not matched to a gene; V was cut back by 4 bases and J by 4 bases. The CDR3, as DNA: TGTGCCAGCAGCCCGGGACTAGCGGGGCCTGGGTACAATGAGCAGTTCTTC. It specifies CASSPGLAGPGYNEQFF.

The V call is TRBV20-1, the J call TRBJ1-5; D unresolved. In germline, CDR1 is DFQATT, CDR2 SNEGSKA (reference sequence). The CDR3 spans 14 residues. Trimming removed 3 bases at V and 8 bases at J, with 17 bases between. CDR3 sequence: CSASSPVRSEPQHF. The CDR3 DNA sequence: TGCAGTGCTAGTTCGCCAGTTCGATCCGAGCCCCAGCATTTT.

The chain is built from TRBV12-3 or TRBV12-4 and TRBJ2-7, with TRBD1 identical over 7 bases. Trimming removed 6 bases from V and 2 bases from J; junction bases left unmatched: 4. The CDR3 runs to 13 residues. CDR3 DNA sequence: TGTGCCAGCAGCTCGCAGGGGGCCTACGAGCAGTACTTC. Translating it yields CASSSQGAYEQYF.

CDR3 coding DNA: TGTGCCAGCAGTTTTATTGGGGGGGAGCTTAACTATGGCTACACCTTC. Protein: CASSFIGGELNYGYTF. This sequence joins TRBV28 and TRBJ1-2, with a weak D call TRBD1 (5 bases). V was cut by 3 bases and J by 1 base, with 15 bases left in between. This CDR3 comprises 16 residues. The germline CDR1 and CDR2 sequences are MDHEN and SYDVKM.

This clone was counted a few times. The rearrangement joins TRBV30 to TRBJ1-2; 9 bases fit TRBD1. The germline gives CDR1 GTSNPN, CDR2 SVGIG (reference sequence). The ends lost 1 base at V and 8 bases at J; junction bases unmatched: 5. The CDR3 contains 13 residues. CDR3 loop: CAWSGGQGRGYTF. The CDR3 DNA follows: TGTGCCTGGAGTGGGGGACAGGGACGGGGCTACACCTTC. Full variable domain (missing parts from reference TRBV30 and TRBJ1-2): SQTIHQWPATLVQPVGSPLSLECTVEGTSNPNLYWYRQAAGRGLQLLFYSVGIGQISSEVPQNLSASRPQDRQFILSSKKLLLSDSGFYLCAWSGGQGRGYTFGSGTRLTVV.

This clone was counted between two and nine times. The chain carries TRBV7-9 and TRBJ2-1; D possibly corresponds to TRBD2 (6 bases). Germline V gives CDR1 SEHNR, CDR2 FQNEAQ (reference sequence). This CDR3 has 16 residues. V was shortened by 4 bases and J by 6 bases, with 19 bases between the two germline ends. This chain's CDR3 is CASSWRGSGLFNEQFF. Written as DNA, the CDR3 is TGTGCCAGCAGCTGGAGGGGTAGTGGCCTTTTCAATGAGCAGTTCTTC.

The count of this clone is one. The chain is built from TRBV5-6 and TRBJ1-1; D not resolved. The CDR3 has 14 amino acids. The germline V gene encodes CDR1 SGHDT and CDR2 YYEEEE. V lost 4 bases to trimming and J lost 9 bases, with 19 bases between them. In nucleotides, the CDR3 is TGTGCCAGCAGCAAGAACGTCGGGGTCGGGCAAGCTTTCTTT. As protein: CASSKNVGVGQAFF.

This chain's CDR3 is CASSQRQGAGANVLTF. The CDR3, as DNA: TGTGCCAGCAGCCAGCGACAGGGGGCTGGGGCCAACGTCCTGACTTTC. The J gene is TRBJ2-6, the V gene TRBV7-2, with TRBD1 identical over 9 bases. The CDR3 totals 16 residues. The germline V gene has CDR1 SGHTA and CDR2 FQGNSA. V was clipped by 5 bases and J by 2 bases; unmatched bases: 4.

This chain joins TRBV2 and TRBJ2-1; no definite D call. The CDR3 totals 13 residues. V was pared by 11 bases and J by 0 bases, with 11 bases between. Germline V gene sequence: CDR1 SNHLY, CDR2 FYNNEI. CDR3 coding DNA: TGTGCCGGTCACTTGAGCTCCTACAATGAGCAGTTCTTC. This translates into CAGHLSSYNEQFF. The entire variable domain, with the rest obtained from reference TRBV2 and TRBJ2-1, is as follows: EPEVTQTPSHQVTQMGQEVILRCVPISNHLYFYWYRQILGQKVEFLVSFYNNEISEKSEIFDDQFSVERPDGSNFTLKIRSTKLEDSAMYFCAGHLSSYNEQFFGPGTRLTVL.

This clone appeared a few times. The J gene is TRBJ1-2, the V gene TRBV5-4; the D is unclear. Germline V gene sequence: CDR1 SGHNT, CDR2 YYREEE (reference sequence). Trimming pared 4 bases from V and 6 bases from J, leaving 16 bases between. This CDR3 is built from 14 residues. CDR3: CASSHRIRADGYTF. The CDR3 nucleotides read TGTGCCAGCAGCCACAGAATCCGAGCCGATGGCTACACCTTC.

CDR3 sequence: CASLRTGGSPNTEAFF. CDR3 DNA: TGTGCCAGCTTACGGACAGGGGGCAGCCCGAACACTGAAGCTTTCTTT. The chain uses TRBV19 and TRBJ1-1; TRBD1 matches at 11 bases. Germline CDR1 LNHDA, CDR2 SQIVND (reference sequence). This CDR3 is built from 16 residues. Unmatched junction bases numbered 10, after V lost 9 bases and J lost 1 base.

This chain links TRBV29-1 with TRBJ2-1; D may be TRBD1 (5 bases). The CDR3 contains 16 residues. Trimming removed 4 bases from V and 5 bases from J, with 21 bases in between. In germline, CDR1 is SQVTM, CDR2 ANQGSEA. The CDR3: CSVVRVGHSVDNEQFF. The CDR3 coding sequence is TGCAGCGTTGTTAGGGTCGGACATTCAGTTGACAATGAGCAGTTCTTC.

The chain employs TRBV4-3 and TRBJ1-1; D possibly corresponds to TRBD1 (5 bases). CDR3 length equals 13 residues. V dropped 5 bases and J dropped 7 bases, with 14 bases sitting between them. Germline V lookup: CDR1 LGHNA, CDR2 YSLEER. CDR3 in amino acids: CASSSYTGFEAFF. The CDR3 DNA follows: TGCGCCAGCAGCTCCTACACAGGATTTGAAGCTTTCTTT.

CDR3 in DNA: TGTGCCAGTAGTATCAACACCCCCTCCGGGACAGGGCGATTCTACGAGCAGTACTTC. It codes for CASSINTPSGTGRFYEQYF. The chain recombines TRBV19 with TRBJ2-7, with TRBD1 matching over 9 bases. The CDR3 runs to 19 residues. Trimming took 3 bases from V and 3 from J; bases not matched to a gene: 18. Germline-derived CDR1 and CDR2 are LNHDA and SQIVND (reference sequence). The whole variable domain, remainder taken from reference TRBV19 and TRBJ2-7, is DGGITQSPKYLFRKEGQNVTLSCEQNLNHDAMYWYRQDPGQGLRLIYYSQIVNDFQKGDIAEGYSVSREKKESFPLTVTSAQKNPTAFYLCASSINTPSGTGRFYEQYFGPGTRLTVT.

This chain's CDR3 is CASSIRQPNNQPQHF. CDR3 DNA sequence: TGTGCCAGTAGTATAAGACAGCCGAACAATCAGCCCCAGCATTTT. J is TRBJ1-5 and V is TRBV19, with a tentative D call TRBD1 (5 bases). This CDR3 contains 15 residues. The germline CDR1 and CDR2 sequences are LNHDA and SQIVND (reference sequence). V shed 2 bases and J shed 3 bases, with 11 bases lying between them.

CDR3 amino acids: CASTGAIMNTEAFF. CDR3 in DNA: TGTGCCAGTACAGGTGCCATCATGAACACTGAAGCTTTCTTT. The rearrangement links TRBV19 to TRBJ1-1, with D hard to call. There are 14 residues in the CDR3. V was pared by 7 bases and J by 0 bases, with 12 bases between. The V gene's germline CDR1 is LNHDA and CDR2 SQIVND (reference sequence).

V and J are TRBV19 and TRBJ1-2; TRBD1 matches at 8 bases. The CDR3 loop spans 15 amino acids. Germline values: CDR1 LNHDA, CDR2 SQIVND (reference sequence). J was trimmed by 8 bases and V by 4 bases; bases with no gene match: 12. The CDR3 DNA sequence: TGTGCCAGTAGTACCCCACTGGGCAGGGGGCGAGGCTACACCTTC. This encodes CASSTPLGRGRGYTF.

As DNA, the CDR3 is TGCAGCGTGGACAGCCTGAACACCGGGGAGCTGTTTTTT. This encodes CSVDSLNTGELFF. J is TRBJ2-2 and V is TRBV29-1, with D possibly being TRBD1 (6 bases). V dropped 6 bases and J dropped 1 base, with 9 bases sitting between them. CDR3 length: 13 amino acids. Germline loops: CDR1 SQVTM, CDR2 ANQGSEA.

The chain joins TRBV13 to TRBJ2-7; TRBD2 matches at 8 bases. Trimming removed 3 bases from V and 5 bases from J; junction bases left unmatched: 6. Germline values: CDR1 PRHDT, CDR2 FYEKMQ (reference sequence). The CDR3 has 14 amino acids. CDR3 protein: CASSFGSGENEQYF. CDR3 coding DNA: TGTGCCAGCAGCTTTGGTAGCGGGGAGAACGAGCAGTACTTC.

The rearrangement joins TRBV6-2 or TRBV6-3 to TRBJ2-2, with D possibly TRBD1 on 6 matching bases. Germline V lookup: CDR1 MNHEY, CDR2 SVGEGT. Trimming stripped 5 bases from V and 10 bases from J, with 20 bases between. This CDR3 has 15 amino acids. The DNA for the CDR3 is TGTGCCAGCAGTCATTACAGGGATACACCGGTGGAGCTGTTTTTT. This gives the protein CASSHYRDTPVELFF.